A single T cell receptor (beta chain) is shown here with its context. This clonotype has at least ten counts. What this receptor recognizes is not known. Base-call qualities are not available, and no considerably larger clone is one nucleotide away. The CDR3 runs 15 amino acids, cysteine and phenylalanine included. Just the 45-base CDR3 DNA is kept, in frame starting at base 1. From V the trimming removes 1 base and from J it removes 1 base, while the gene matches leave 4 bases of the junction unaccounted for. The time point label on this specimen signifies: persistent/refractory GD, antithyroid drugs over 5 years with positive TRAb. RNA was extracted from PBMCs in TRIzol for both TCR sequencing and RNA sequencing. The diagnosis of Graves' disease followed American Thyroid Association guidelines. Patients for the study were recruited at an endocrinology department in Xi'an, China. Each patient gave roughly 10 milliliters of peripheral blood, collected in an EDTA anticoagulant tube. Ficoll Paque Plus density gradient separation was used to isolate PBMCs, and no further T cell sorting was done. An Agilent 2100 Bioanalyzer and agarose gel were used to check RNA quality, and a NanoDrop 2000 was used to measure RNA concentration.

The library relied on multiplex PCR. TCRdb lists the instrument as Illumina HiSeq 4000. iRepertoire HTBI primers and Arm-PCR amplification of CDR3 regions were used to construct TCR beta libraries. Gel purification was performed on PCR products prior to sequencing. On the authors' methods: Across samples, about 63 TRBV and 13 to 15 TRBJ segments were identified and used for gene usage analysis of CDR3 amino acid clonotypes. Filtered high-quality paired reads were merged into contigs using COPE and FqMerger. BLAST was used to align contigs to IMGT TRBV, TRBD and TRBJ reference genes, with CDR3 defined following IMGT. Any clonotype with a frequency above 0.1% was counted as a highly expanded clone. Shannon entropy was used to measure repertoire diversity, and the Gini coefficient was used to measure V-J evenness. Clonotypes shared by more than one individual were considered public. In TCRdb, the public reads were trimmed at Q25 with fastp and aligned with MiXCR, with productive beta chains retained. Rows are combined by CDR3 protein, so each entry shows the most common genes and DNA. The V and J calls and clone size come from TCRdb's table, not from the authors' own analysis. In all, the sample holds some 420,000 distinct CDR3 sequences, and 22% of those were seen once. The ten largest account for less than 15% of the sample.

The data were taken from a study of regulatory T cells in long-lasting Graves disease (dated by TCRdb to the early 2020s). A note on the overall study: Persistent Graves' disease meant more than 5 years of antithyroid drug treatment with TSH receptor autoantibodies that stayed positive. Patients with persistent Graves' disease were compared with patients with newly diagnosed Graves' disease using TCR sequencing and RNA sequencing of peripheral blood. The study was registered as a clinical trial and conducted in China. A total of some 33 samples were covered by TCR sequencing, comprising approximately 13 persistent and around 20 newly diagnosed Graves' disease patients. Persistent Graves' disease patients in the clinical cohort had taken antithyroid drugs for about 10.3 years on average.

Study-wide findings and limitations: The small sample size was acknowledged by the authors as a limitation that may reduce accuracy. Persistent disease showed preferential use of TRBV28, TRBJ1-2 and TRBJ2-5, whereas newly diagnosed disease favored TRBV20-1 and TRBJ2-1. A larger number of public clonotypes was shared among persistent patients (fewer than 3,000) than among newly diagnosed patients (roughly 970). Only the TCR beta chain was sequenced and analyzed. Lower TCR Shannon entropy and fewer highly expanded clones were observed in persistent Graves' disease patients than in newly diagnosed patients, which suggested clonal expansion. The study examined only peripheral blood because the primary lesion, thyroid tissue, could not be accessed.

The sample in question was peripheral blood mononuclear cells (PBMCs), obtained when the disease was refractory, from a patient treated with antithyroid drugs. The chain couples TRBV12-3 or TRBV12-4 to TRBJ2-7; 7 bases in the junction line up with TRBD2. This TCR was sampled from a female donor with Graves disease. The CDR3 here reads CASSLERDGSYEQYF. The base sequence is TGTGCCAGCAGTTTAGAGCGGGACGGTTCCTACGAGCAGTACTTC.